This T cell receptor (beta chain) was profiled in a study of graft-versus-host responses after intestinal transplantation. Overall study: Multivisceral, liver-intestinal, or isolated intestinal transplants were received by the recipients. Anti-thymocyte globulin induction, then tacrolimus and steroids for around 3 years, went to all recipients.

Turning to this clone: Its cognate antigen is unknown.

Assay used: immunoSEQ multiplex PCR; TCRdb lists only in-frame clones, some missing. The table includes approximately 24,000 clones, around 95% detected once. CDR3 length equals 13 residues. Germline V gene data show CDR1 as SQVTM and CDR2 as ANQGSEA. V was pared by 4 bases and J by 7 bases, with 15 bases between. Points from the study as a whole: HvG clone declines early post-transplant were associated with peak circulating GvH levels. Recipient marrow harbored GvH clones, some of which surfaced first in ileum or blood.

The sequence was collected from a human patient who received an intestinal transplant, so some T cells may come from the graft donor. This specimen consisted of PBMCs, obtained nearly 31 days after intestinal transplant. The chain joins TRBV29-1 to TRBJ2-3, with unresolved D. CDR3 DNA: TGCAGCGTTGTAGTAGGTACCCATAATACGCAGTATTTT. Translating gives CSVVVGTHNTQYF.